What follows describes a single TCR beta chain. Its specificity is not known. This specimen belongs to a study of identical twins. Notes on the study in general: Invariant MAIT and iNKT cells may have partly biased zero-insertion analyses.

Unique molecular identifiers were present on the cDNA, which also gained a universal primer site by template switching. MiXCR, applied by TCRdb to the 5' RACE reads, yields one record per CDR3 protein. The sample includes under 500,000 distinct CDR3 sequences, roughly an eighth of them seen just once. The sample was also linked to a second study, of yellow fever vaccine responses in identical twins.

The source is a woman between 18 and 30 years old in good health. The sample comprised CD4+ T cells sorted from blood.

In DNA, the CDR3 is TGTGCCAGCAGCTTACTGCCGACCCGGGGAGGTCAGTACTTC. Residues: CASSLLPTRGGQYF. The chain carries TRBV7-2 and TRBJ2-7, with D possibly TRBD2 on 6 matching bases. V lost 2 bases to trimming and J lost 10 bases, with 18 bases between them. Germline V gene lookup returns CDR1 SGHTA and CDR2 FQGNSA. This CDR3 is built from 14 residues. The full variable domain, with the rest looked up from reference TRBV7-2 and TRBJ2-7, is GAGVSQSPSNKVTEKGKDVELRCDPISGHTALYWYRQSLGQGLEFLIYFQGNSAPDKSGLPSDRFSAERTGGSVSTLTIQRTQQEDSAVYLCASSLLPTRGGQYFGPGTRLTVT.